Listed below are T cell receptor beta chains from one sample, sequenced in a study of blood T cell repertoires in COVID-19. Only in-frame clones appear in the TCRdb table, and some are missing; sequencing was by immunoSEQ multiplex PCR. The table lists 190,000 or so clones, 85% to 95% of them singletons. The sequenced sample consisted of peripheral blood. Source of these receptors: a man aged 25-40 years with COVID-19, enrolled during active disease. Both conserved end residues are part of each CDR3.

J gene | V gene | CDR3 protein
TRBJ2-3 | TRBV19 | CASSRGQGRVGDTQYF
TRBJ1-3 | TRBV7-2 | CASRPRVSSGNTIYF
TRBJ2-7 | TRBV10-2 | CASSSGSSYEQYF
TRBJ2-7 | TRBV11-1 | CASSLVFDEQYF
TRBJ1-6 | TRBV6-1 | CASSDRRGDSPLHF
TRBJ1-4 | TRBV4-1 | CASSQLRDRGLGSSEKLFF
TRBJ2-2 | TRBV27 | CASSLATPRGVGHTGELFF
TRBJ1-1 | TRBV18 | CASSNFTGNTEAFF
TRBJ1-4 | TRBV21-1 | CASSKVGVDLTNEKLFF
TRBJ2-3 | TRBV3-1/TRBV3-2 | CASSTGEGTDTQYF
TRBJ1-2 | TRBV2 | CASGTGGDGYTF
TRBJ2-5 | TRBV4-1 | CASSPRAGMGQETQYF
TRBJ2-3 | TRBV12-3/TRBV12-4 | CASARGGRGQYF
TRBJ2-1 | TRBV19 | CASSRTSGDLNEQFF
TRBJ1-3 | TRBV5-1 | CASSLTTGSGNTIYF
TRBJ1-2 | TRBV4-1 | CASSQERQEGYGYTF
TRBJ1-5 | TRBV18 | CASSLGDRDQPQHF
TRBJ2-5 | TRBV2 | CASGADGGAETQYF
TRBJ1-1 | TRBV7-9 | CASNPGQINTEAFF
TRBJ1-1 | TRBV6-6 | CASSSTGGNTEAFF
TRBJ1-2 | TRBV12-3/TRBV12-4 | CASRRNTENGYTF
TRBJ2-2 | TRBV7-6 | CATTGENTGELFF
TRBJ2-3 | TRBV7-3 | CASSLGLAGGTDTQYF
TRBJ2-3 | TRBV3-1/TRBV3-2 | CASSLNSVPDTQYF